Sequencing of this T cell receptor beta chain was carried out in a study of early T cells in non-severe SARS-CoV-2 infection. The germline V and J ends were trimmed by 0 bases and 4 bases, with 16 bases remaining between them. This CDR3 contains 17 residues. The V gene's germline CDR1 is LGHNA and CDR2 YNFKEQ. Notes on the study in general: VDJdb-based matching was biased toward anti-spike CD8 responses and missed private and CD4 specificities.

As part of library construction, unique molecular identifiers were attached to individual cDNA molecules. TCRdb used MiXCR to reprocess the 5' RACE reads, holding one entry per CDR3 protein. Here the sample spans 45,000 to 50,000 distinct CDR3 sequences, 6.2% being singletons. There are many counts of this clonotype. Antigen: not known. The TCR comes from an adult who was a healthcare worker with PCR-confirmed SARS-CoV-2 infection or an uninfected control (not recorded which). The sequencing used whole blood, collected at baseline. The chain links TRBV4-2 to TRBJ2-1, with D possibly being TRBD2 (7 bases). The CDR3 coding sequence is TGTGCCAGCAGCCAAGAAGGGGGGGCTAGCAGGTACAATGAGCAGTTCTTC. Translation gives CASSQEGGASRYNEQFF.